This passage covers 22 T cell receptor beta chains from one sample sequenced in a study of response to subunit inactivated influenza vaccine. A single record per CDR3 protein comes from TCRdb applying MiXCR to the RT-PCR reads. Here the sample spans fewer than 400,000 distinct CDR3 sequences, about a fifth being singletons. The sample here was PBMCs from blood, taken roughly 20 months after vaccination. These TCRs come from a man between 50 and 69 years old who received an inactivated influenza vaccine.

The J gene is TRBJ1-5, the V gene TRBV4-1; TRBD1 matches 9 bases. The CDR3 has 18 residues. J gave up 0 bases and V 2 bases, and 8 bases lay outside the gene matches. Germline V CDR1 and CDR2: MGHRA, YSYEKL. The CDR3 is CASSQPGQGLYSNQPQHF. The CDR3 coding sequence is TGCGCCAGCAGCCAACCGGGACAGGGTCTTTATAGCAATCAGCCCCAGCATTTT.

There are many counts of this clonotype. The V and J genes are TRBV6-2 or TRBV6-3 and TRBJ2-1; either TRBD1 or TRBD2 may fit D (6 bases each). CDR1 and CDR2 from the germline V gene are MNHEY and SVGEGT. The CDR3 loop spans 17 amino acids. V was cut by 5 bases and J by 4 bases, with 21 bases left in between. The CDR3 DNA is TGTGCCAGCAGTATAATAGGGGGAGGCCGATTATACAATGAGCAGTTCTTC. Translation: CASSIIGGGRLYNEQFF.

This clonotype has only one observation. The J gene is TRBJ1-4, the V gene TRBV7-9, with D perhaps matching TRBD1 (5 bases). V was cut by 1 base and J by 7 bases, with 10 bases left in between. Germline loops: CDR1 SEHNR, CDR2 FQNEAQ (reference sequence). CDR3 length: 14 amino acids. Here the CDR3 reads CASSLVRGTEKLFF. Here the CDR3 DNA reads TGTGCCAGCAGCTTAGTCCGGGGGACTGAAAAACTGTTTTTT. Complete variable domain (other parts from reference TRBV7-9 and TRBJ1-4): DTGVSQNPRHKITKRGQNVTFRCDPISEHNRLYWYRQTLGQGPEFLTYFQNEAQLEKSRLLSDRFSAERPKGSFSTLEIQRTEQGDSAMYLCASSLVRGTEKLFFGSGTQLSVL.

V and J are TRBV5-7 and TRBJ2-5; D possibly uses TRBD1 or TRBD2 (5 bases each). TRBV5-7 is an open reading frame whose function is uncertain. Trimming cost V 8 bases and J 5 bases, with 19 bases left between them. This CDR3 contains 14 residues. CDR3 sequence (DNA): TGTGCCAGGGGCGCCGGGGACCAAAGGGAGACCCAGTACTTC. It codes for CARGAGDQRETQYF.

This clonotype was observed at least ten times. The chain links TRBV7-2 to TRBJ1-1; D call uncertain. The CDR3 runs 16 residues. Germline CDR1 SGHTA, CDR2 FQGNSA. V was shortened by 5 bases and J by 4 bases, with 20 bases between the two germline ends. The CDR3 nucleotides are TGTGCCAGCAGCCCCATAGTGGGTCCCGCCGGCACTGAAGCTTTCTTT. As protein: CASSPIVGPAGTEAFF.

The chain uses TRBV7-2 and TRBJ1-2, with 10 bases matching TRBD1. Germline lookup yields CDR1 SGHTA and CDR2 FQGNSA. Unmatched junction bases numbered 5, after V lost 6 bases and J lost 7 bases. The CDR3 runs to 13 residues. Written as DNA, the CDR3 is TGTGCCAGCAGATCCGGGACAGGGGCTGGCTACACCTTC. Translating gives CASRSGTGAGYTF.

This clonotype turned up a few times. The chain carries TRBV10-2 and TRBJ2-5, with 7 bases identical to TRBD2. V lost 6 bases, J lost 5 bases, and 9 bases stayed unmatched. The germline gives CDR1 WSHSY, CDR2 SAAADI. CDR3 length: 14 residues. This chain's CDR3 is CASRRGGVAETQYF. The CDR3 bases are TGCGCCAGCAGGAGGGGAGGGGTAGCGGAGACCCAGTACTTC.

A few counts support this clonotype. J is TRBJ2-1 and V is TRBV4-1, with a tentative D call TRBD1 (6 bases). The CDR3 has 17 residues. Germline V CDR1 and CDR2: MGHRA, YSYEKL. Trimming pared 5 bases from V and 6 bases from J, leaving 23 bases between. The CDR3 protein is CASSDTPGGQTGNEQFF. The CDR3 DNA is TGCGCCAGCAGCGACACCCCGGGCGGGCAGACAGGCAATGAGCAGTTCTTC.

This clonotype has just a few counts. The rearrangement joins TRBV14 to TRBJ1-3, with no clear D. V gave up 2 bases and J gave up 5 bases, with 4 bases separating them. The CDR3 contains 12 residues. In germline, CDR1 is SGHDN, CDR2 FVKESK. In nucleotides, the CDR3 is TGTGCCAGCAGCCAAAATCGAAACACCATATATTTT. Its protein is CASSQNRNTIYF.

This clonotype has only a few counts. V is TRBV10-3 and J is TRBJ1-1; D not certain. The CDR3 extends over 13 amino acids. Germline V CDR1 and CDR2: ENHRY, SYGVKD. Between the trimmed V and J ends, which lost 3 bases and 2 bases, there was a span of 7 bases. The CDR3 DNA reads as TGTGCCATCAGTGAATCCGCTAACACTGAAGCTTTCTTT. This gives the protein CAISESANTEAFF.

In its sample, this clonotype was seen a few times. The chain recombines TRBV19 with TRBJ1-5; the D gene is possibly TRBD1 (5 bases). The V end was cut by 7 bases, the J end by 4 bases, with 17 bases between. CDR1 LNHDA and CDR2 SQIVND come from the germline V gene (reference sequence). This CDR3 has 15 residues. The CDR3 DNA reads TGTGCCAGTACCGATGGGGGGGGGAATAATCAGCCCCAGCATTTT. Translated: CASTDGGGNNQPQHF.

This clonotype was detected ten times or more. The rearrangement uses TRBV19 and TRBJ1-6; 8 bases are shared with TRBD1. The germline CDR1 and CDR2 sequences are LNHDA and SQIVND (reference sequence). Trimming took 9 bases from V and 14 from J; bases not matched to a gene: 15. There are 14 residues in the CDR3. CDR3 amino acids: CASTLTGVGEALHF. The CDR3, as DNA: TGTGCCAGCACCTTGACAGGGGTCGGGGAAGCCCTCCACTTT.

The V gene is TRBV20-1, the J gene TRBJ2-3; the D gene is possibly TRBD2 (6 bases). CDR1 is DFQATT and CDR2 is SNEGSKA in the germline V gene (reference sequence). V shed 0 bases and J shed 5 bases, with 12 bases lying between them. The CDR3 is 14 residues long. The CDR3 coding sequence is TGCAGTGCTAGAGATTATTTGGGGGGAGATACGCAGTATTTT. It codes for CSARDYLGGDTQYF.

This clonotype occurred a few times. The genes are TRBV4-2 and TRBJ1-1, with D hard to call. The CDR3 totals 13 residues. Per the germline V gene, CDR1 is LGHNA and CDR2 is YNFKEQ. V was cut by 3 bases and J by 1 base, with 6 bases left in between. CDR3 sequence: CASSQQWNTEAFF. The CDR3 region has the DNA TGTGCCAGCAGCCAGCAGTGGAACACTGAAGCTTTCTTT.

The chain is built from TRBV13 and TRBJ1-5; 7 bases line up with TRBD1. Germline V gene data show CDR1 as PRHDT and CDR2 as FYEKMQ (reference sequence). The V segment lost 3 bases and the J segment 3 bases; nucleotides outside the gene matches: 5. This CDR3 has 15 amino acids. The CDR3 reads CASSFGGTANQPQHF. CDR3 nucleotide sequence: TGTGCCAGCAGCTTCGGCGGGACAGCCAATCAGCCCCAGCATTTT.

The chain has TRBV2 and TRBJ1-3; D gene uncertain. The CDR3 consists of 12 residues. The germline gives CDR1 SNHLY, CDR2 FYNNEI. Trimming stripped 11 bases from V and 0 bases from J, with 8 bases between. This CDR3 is CAFKASGNTIYF. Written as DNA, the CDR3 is TGTGCCTTCAAAGCCTCTGGAAACACCATATATTTT.

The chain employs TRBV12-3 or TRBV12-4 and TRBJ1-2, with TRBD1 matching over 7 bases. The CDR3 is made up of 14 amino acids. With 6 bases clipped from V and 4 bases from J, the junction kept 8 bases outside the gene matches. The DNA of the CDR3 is TGTGCCAGCAGGGAGGGACAGTCTCTCTATGGCTACACCTTC. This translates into CASREGQSLYGYTF.

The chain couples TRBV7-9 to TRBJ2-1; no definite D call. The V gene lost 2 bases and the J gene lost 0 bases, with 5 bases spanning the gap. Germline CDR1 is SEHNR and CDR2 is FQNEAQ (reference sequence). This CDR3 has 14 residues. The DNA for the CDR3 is TGTGCCAGCAGCTTAACGTTCTCCTACAATGAGCAGTTCTTC. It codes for CASSLTFSYNEQFF.

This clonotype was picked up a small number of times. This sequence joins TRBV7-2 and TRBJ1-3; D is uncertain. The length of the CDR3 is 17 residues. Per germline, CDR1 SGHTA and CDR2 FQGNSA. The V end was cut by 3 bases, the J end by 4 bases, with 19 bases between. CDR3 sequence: CASSLVVSGGRGNTIYF. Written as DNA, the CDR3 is TGTGCCAGCAGCTTGGTAGTGAGCGGCGGTCGGGGAAACACCATATATTTT.

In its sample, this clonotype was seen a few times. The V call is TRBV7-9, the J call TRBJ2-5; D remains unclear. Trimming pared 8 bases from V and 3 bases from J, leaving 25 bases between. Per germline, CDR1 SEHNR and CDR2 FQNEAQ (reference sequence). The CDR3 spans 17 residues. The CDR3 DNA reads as TGTGCCAGCGAGGACCTTTGTCGGGTCCCACGGGAAGAGACCCAGTACTTC. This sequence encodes CASEDLCRVPREETQYF.

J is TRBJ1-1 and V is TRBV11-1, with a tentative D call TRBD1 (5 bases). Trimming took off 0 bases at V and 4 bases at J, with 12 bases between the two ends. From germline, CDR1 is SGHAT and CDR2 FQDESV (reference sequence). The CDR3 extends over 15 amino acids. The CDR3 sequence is CASSLAESRGTEAFF. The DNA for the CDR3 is TGTGCCAGCAGCTTAGCGGAATCAAGGGGCACTGAAGCTTTCTTT.

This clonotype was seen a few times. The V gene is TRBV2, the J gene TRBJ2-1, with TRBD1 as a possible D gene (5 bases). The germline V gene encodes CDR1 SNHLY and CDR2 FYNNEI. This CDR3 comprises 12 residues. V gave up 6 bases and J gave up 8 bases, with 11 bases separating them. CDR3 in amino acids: CASRAGLHEQFF. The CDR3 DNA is TGTGCCAGCAGGGCAGGGCTCCATGAGCAGTTCTTC.